This T cell receptor beta chain was captured by sequencing in a study of blood T cell repertoires in COVID-19 (dated by TCRdb to the early 2020s). With respect to the entire study: Samples covering the acute and convalescent phases of COVID-19 were provided by collaborators in the United States, Italy and Spain. The material from the prospective study consisted of cDNA or gDNA derived from T cells, B-cell-depleted T cells, or PBMCs. Subjects who had been exposed to COVID-19, were actively infected with it, or had recovered from it provided the deeply sampled blood TCRbeta repertoires that made up the dataset. The repertoires were released in a freely available public database meant as a resource for research on the immune response to SARS-CoV-2. The samples were drawn from two sources: the first 160 participants of the ongoing ImmuneRACE study, and 1,254 subjects contributed by 6 global collaborators. A de-identified subject ID, COVID-19 status, age in years and sex were almost always included in the sample metadata. Where available, HLA class I and class II types were obtained from metadata supplied by the sample provider rather than from assay-based typing. Study-level results and caveats: Clinical and demographic metadata were provided uncurated, with the amount varying by source and participant.

TCRbeta CDR3 regions were amplified from genomic DNA by means of the immunoSEQ Assay, a bias-controlled multiplex PCR. The authors' analysis ran thus. Within the assay, amplification of reference gene primers was used to estimate how many nucleated cells each sample contained. Sequence reads were collapsed and filtered to measure the absolute abundance of every unique TCRbeta CDR3 rearrangement. For each sample, productive Simpson clonality was calculated as the square root of Simpson's diversity index over productive rearrangements. Sourced from immuneACCESS, this table was stored by TCRdb with only in-frame sequences that have V and J called. A share of the clones is absent; for the studies checked, an unresolved V gene accounts for under half, and the remainder has no known explanation. V, J and clone size are taken as reported in that table, and D and trimming were inferred from the DNA itself. The sample table records approximately 97,000 clones; more than 85% of these occur just once. Clones ranked in the top ten supply about 3.9% of the sample.

A word on this clone: This clone's antigen is unknown. Within one base of it there is no much larger clone, and no base qualities were kept.

In the germline V gene, CDR1 corresponds to MNHEY and CDR2 to SVGAGI. V is pared back by 7 bases and J by 3 bases, with 15 bases lying between the germline termini. The CDR3, cysteine through phenylalanine, is 15 amino acids long. Left in the record is the CDR3 DNA by itself, 45 bases read in frame from the first base. Collaborating institutions collected whole blood in K2EDTA tubes following their own protocols. For TCRbeta analysis, collaborator samples were shipped as frozen whole blood, as isolated PBMCs, or as DNA extracted from either sample type. This TCR came from a man aged 18 to 29 with acute or convalescent COVID-19. Input material: peripheral blood. The chain was built from TRBV6-5 and TRBJ2-2; possibly the D gene is TRBD1, per 6 matching bases. The CDR3 is CASIRQGLDTGELFF. The DNA sequence is as follows: TGTGCCAGCATCCGGCAGGGGCTGGACACCGGGGAGCTGTTTTTT.